The 20 T cell receptor beta chains in this list originate from one sample, sequenced in a study of pediatric ulcerative colitis (dated by TCRdb to the late 2010s). One to two pinch biopsies were taken from the rectum for research during colonoscopy. Library construction relied on the immunoSEQ multiplex PCR assay. TCRdb's version of the immuneACCESS table is confined to in-frame rearrangements and falls short of the full clone set. An unresolved V gene accounts for under half of the shortfall where checked; the remainder is of unknown origin. This sample lists 35,000 to 45,000 clones; about 75% were detected once. The ten top clones hold 8.6% of the sample. The sample was gut tissue. Receptor source: a boy aged 5-17 years with severe ulcerative colitis.

This chain connects TRBV6-1 to TRBJ2-7; TRBD1 is a possible D gene (5 bases). Trimming took 4 bases from V and 2 from J, leaving 12 bases between them. This CDR3 is 14 amino acids long. CDR1 and CDR2 from the germline V gene are MNHNS and SASEGT. Here the CDR3 reads CASSALRAAYEQYF. CDR3 in DNA: TGTGCCAGCAGTGCCCTCAGGGCAGCCTACGAGCAGTACTTC.

The gene calls are TRBV15 and TRBJ2-1, with TRBD1 as a possible D gene (6 bases). Germline CDR1 is LNHNV and CDR2 is YYDKDF (reference sequence). The CDR3 is 13 residues long. V lost 0 bases, J lost 10 bases, and 10 bases lay in between. The CDR3 loop is CATSRDQGREQFF. Here the CDR3 DNA reads TGTGCCACCAGCAGAGATCAGGGGCGAGAGCAGTTCTTC.

The genes are TRBV7-8 and TRBJ2-5; the match to TRBD1 covers 7 bases. With V trimmed by 5 bases and J by 0 bases, 9 bases remained unmatched. The CDR3 is 16 amino acids. CDR1 and CDR2 (germline): SGHVS, FQNEAQ. The chain's CDR3 is CASSPPGTANQETQYF. The CDR3 DNA reads TGTGCCAGCAGCCCACCCGGGACAGCGAACCAAGAGACCCAGTACTTC.

The genes are TRBV11-2 and TRBJ2-3, with D possibly matching TRBD2 (7 bases). CDR1 and CDR2 from the germline V gene are SGHAT and FQNNGV. The CDR3 contains 17 residues. The germline V and J ends were trimmed by 4 bases and 3 bases, with 20 bases remaining between them. The CDR3 DNA reads as TGTGCCAGCAGCTCCCTTTTGAGGGGGGGCAAAACAGATACGCAGTATTTT. It is translated as CASSSLLRGGKTDTQYF.

CDR3 residues: CASSHLAGELYEQYF. The CDR3 bases are TGCGCCAGCAGCCACCTAGCGGGGGAGCTCTACGAGCAGTACTTC. The rearrangement uses TRBV4-1 and TRBJ2-7; TRBD2 aligns across 10 bases. The ends lost 3 bases at V and 3 bases at J; junction bases unmatched: 5. The CDR3 has 15 residues. CDR1 MGHRA and CDR2 YSYEKL come from the germline V gene.

The chain employs TRBV25-1 and TRBJ1-6; D uncertain. Trimming shortened V by 1 base and J by 10 bases, and 11 bases separated the two germline ends. This CDR3 region has 14 residues. Germline assignment: CDR1 MGHDK and CDR2 SYGVNS. CDR3 amino acids: CASSEFSMGSPLHF. Written as DNA, the CDR3 is TGTGCCAGCAGTGAATTCTCTATGGGCTCACCCCTCCACTTT. Full variable domain (outside the CDR3, taken from reference TRBV25-1 and TRBJ1-6): EADIYQTPRYLVIGTGKKITLECSQTMGHDKMYWYQQDPGMELHLIHYSYGVNSTEKGDLSSESTVSRIRTEHFPLTLESARPSHTSQYLCASSEFSMGSPLHFGNGTRLTVT.

The genes are TRBV4-1 and TRBJ2-7; unclear D gene. This CDR3 is built from 13 residues. V was clipped by 0 bases and J by 12 bases, with 15 bases between them. The germline V gene has CDR1 MGHRA and CDR2 YSYEKL. The CDR3 here is CASSQDLDARPYF. In DNA form, the CDR3 reads TGCGCCAGCAGCCAAGATCTAGATGCCCGTCCGTACTTC.

This clone has just a few counts. This chain connects TRBV9 to TRBJ2-1; 11 bases match TRBD2. This CDR3 has 13 amino acids. Germline V lookup: CDR1 SGDLS, CDR2 YYNGEE. V gave up 2 bases and J gave up 9 bases; unmatched junction bases: 1. CDR3 loop: CASSVTSGVEQFF. Here the CDR3 DNA reads TGTGCCAGCAGCGTGACTAGCGGGGTTGAGCAGTTCTTC.

This clone occurred a few times. V gene TRBV5-6 combines with J gene TRBJ2-1, with D tentatively TRBD2 (6 bases). The CDR3 runs to 14 residues. Germline V gene data show CDR1 as SGHDT and CDR2 as YYEEEE. The germline V and J ends were trimmed by 3 bases and 8 bases, with 15 bases remaining between them. CDR3 loop: CASSSVIGGDEQFF. The CDR3 nucleotides are TGTGCCAGCAGCTCGGTTATTGGAGGGGATGAGCAGTTCTTC.

This clone has only one observation. V usage is TRBV11-3 and J usage is TRBJ2-7; the D is unclear. Trimming left V 0 bases short and J 5 bases short, with 5 bases between. This CDR3 comprises 12 residues. From germline, CDR1 is SGHNT and CDR2 YENEEA. CDR3 in amino acids: CASSLDGDEQYF. Written as DNA, the CDR3 is TGTGCCAGCAGCTTAGATGGGGACGAGCAGTACTTC.

The chain recombines TRBV29-1 with TRBJ1-2; possible D gene TRBD1, 6 bases. V lost 0 bases and J 2 bases, leaving 10 bases between the germline ends. CDR1 is SQVTM and CDR2 is ANQGSEA in the germline V gene. The CDR3 runs 14 residues. The CDR3 region is CSVEDRDTNYGYTF. As DNA, the CDR3 is TGCAGCGTTGAAGATCGGGACACGAACTATGGCTACACCTTC.

The chain employs TRBV10-1 and TRBJ1-4; 8 positions match TRBD1. The trim removed 6 bases at V and 8 bases at J, leaving 5 bases unmatched. Germline CDR1 is WNHNN and CDR2 is SYGVQD (reference sequence). This CDR3 has 13 amino acids. The CDR3 DNA is TGCGCCAGCAGCCCGGGACAGGCCGAAAAACTGTTTTTT. Its translation is CASSPGQAEKLFF.

The gene calls are TRBV6-5 and TRBJ1-1; no definite D call. Deletions cut 2 bases from V and 4 bases from J, with 11 bases between. CDR3 length: 14 residues. Germline CDR1 MNHEY, CDR2 SVGAGI. CDR3 nucleotides: TGTGCCAGCAGTTACACCCGCGGAGGCACTGAAGCTTTCTTT. Translation: CASSYTRGGTEAFF.

The chain employs TRBV27 and TRBJ1-5; D uncertain. The CDR3 spans 12 residues. The germline V and J ends were trimmed by 3 bases and 4 bases, with 4 bases remaining between them. CDR1 is MNHEY and CDR2 is SMNVEV in the germline V gene (reference sequence). The CDR3 coding sequence is TGTGCCAGCAGTTTGTCAAATCAGCCCCAGCATTTT. Translation: CASSLSNQPQHF.

Turning to this clone: The junction departs from germline at one end; a sequencing error may be responsible. The chain employs TRBV29-1 and TRBJ2-3, with D perhaps matching TRBD1 (5 bases). The CDR3 sequence is 15 residues long. Germline V CDR1 and CDR2: SQVTM, ANQGSEA. The CDR3 here is CNVELLQGRTDTQYF. The CDR3 DNA follows: TGCAACGTTGAATTATTGCAGGGAAGGACAGATACGCAGTATTTT.

In nucleotides, the CDR3 is TGTGCCACCAGCAGAGATTATTCTCGGTCAGGCCCAGGGACCCAGTACTTC. Its protein is CATSRDYSRSGPGTQYF. This rearrangement joins TRBV15 to TRBJ2-5; D remains ambiguous. The V end lost 0 bases, the J end lost 7 bases, and 21 bases lay between the germline ends. CDR1 and CDR2 from the germline V gene are LNHNV and YYDKDF (reference sequence). The CDR3 has 17 amino acids.

The chain couples TRBV11-2 to TRBJ1-1; D is unclear. The CDR3 runs 13 residues. Per germline, CDR1 SGHAT and CDR2 FQNNGV. Trimming took 2 bases from V and 4 from J, leaving 8 bases between them. This chain's CDR3 is CASSLLLSTEAFF. In DNA form, the CDR3 reads TGTGCCAGCAGCTTATTACTGAGCACTGAAGCTTTCTTT.

J is TRBJ1-5 and V is TRBV27; TRBD1 is a possible D gene (6 bases). V was shortened by 5 bases and J by 3 bases, with 14 bases between the two germline ends. CDR3 length: 15 residues. Germline CDR1 reads MNHEY; CDR2 reads SMNVEV (reference sequence). CDR3 in amino acids: CASSRGDMFNQPQHF. The DNA of the CDR3 is TGTGCCAGCAGTAGGGGGGACATGTTCAATCAGCCCCAGCATTTT.

Regarding this clone: Since no conserved phenylalanine or tryptophan closes the CDR3, a read error is the likely cause. CDR3 DNA: TGTGCCAGCAGGGTGGACACCTATAATTCACCCCTCCACCTT. It specifies CASRVDTYNSPLHL. The chain carries TRBV2 and TRBJ1-6; D possibly corresponds to TRBD1 (5 bases). Deletions cut 6 bases from V and 2 bases from J, with 8 bases between. The germline V gene encodes CDR1 SNHLY and CDR2 FYNNEI. The CDR3 totals 14 residues.

V is TRBV19 and J is TRBJ2-7, with D hard to call. The CDR3 is 13 residues long. V shed 3 bases and J shed 0 bases, with 6 bases lying between them. The germline V gene encodes CDR1 LNHDA and CDR2 SQIVND (reference sequence). The CDR3 is CASSMGNSYEQYF. The CDR3 bases are TGTGCCAGTAGTATGGGGAACTCCTACGAGCAGTACTTC.